The subject of this entry is one TCR beta chain. By how much of the sample it makes up, this clone is medium-sized (0.01 to 0.1%). Its antigen has not been determined. It has no much larger one-base neighbor in the sample; base qualities were not kept. This specimen comes from a study of T cell clones after liver transplantation (dated by TCRdb to the late 2010s). As for the study more broadly: The samples were obtained from ITN030ST, a randomized trial that attempted immunosuppression withdrawal within 2 years after liver transplantation. Tolerance meant complete immunosuppression withdrawal for at least one year without liver enzymes rising beyond twice the upper limit of normal. Of the eight recipients, three were HCV-positive, while the remaining recipients had been transplanted for non-autoimmune, non-viral indications. Subjects received no induction therapy and standard immunosuppression until randomization at 12-24 months post-transplant. Blood samples were collected pre-transplant, pre-randomization before withdrawal, and post-randomization after either full withdrawal or failed withdrawal. Third party-reactive TCRbeta sequences from pre-transplant MLRs were also identified as an antigen-independent comparator for donor-reactive sequences. After a pre-transplant mixed lymphocyte reaction, TCRbeta sequencing was used to pinpoint donor-reactive T cell clones, which were subsequently tracked in post-transplant blood. Of the 8 liver transplant recipients making up the studied cohort, 3 were classified as tolerant and 5 as non-tolerant.

Via the germline V gene (reference sequence), CDR1 is LNHNV and CDR2 YYDKDF. The CDR3 has 15 amino acids, counting the end cysteine and phenylalanine. The read is trimmed to its CDR3 DNA, 45 bases read in frame from base 1. Compared with germline, V lacks 3 bases and J lacks 10 bases; bases without a gene match: 6. Using immunoSEQ, frozen genomic DNA was subjected to high-throughput TCRbeta CDR3 sequencing, a process that included PCR amplification, mapping, bias correction and internal controls. The authors processed their data as follows. Productive rearrangements were kept, and unique TCRbeta sequences were defined by CDR3 nucleotide sequence plus V and J gene. For a sequence to be called donor-reactive, it needed a frequency of at least 0.01% and at least 5-fold expansion in CFSE-low cells compared with unstimulated pre-transplant cells. Per-subject minimum frequency thresholds, based on the lowest-template unstimulated sample, ensured at least 90% detection power. Jensen-Shannon divergence between the top 1000 TCRbeta sequences after and before transplant was used to measure repertoire turnover. Two-sided Fisher's exact tests were used to test for changes in how often donor-reactive sequences were detected. TCRdb took this table from immuneACCESS and kept in-frame rearrangements with V and J called. Such tables lack part of the clones; where checked against another copy, unresolved V genes explain under half of the gap, and the rest is unexplained. V, J and clone size are taken as reported in that table, and D and trimming were inferred from the DNA itself. For this sample there are 9,800 or so clones; 72% appear just once. The ten largest account for 22% of the sample.

Findings and caveats that apply to the study as a whole: Conclusions were preliminary, limited by small, heterogeneous patient numbers and non-standardized post-transplant time points. Donor-reactive sequences decreased more than third party-reactive sequences, which suggests partial antigen-specific deletion that was not related to withdrawal success. Circulating donor-reactive CD4 TCRbeta sequences fell significantly post-transplant in most of the 8 subjects, irrespective of tolerance or HCV status. In two subjects, low numbers of available donor cells limited the measurable donor-reactive repertoire. Because no allograft tissue specimens were available, donor-reactive T cells may have migrated into the graft instead of being deleted. After accounting for repertoire turnover, donor-reactive detection was significantly reduced in 7 of 8 subjects for CD4 and 8 of 8 for CD8.

Thawed unstimulated PBMCs were stained for CD3, CD4 and CD8 and FACS-sorted into CD3+CD4+ and CD3+CD8+ populations. Each of the 8 studied subjects was randomized to immunosuppression withdrawal. The Qiagen DNeasy Blood and Tissue Kit was used for genomic DNA isolation. The chain employs TRBV15 and TRBJ2-2, and 12 junction bases match TRBD2. The sample in question was CD8+ T cells from blood, obtained at the approximately 16-month timepoint. This clonotype was obtained from a human patient who received a liver transplant. In transplant recipients, some T cells may be of donor rather than host origin. The CDR3 reads as follows: CATSSSLAGGAELFF. DNA sequence: TGTGCCACCAGCAGTTCCCTAGCGGGAGGGGCGGAGCTGTTTTTT.